This passage covers 14 T cell receptor beta chains from one sample sequenced in a study of T cell responses to AZD1222 COVID-19 vaccine (dated by TCRdb to the early 2020s). Libraries came from the immunoSEQ multiplex PCR assay. Here the immuneACCESS table is served through TCRdb, limited to in-frame sequences with V and J called. Missing clones are a known gap in these copies; in checked studies unresolved V genes cover under half, and the rest lacks a known reason. In this sample the table shows 95,000 to 130,000 clones, around 88% of which occur a single time. The ten largest make up around 8.7% of the sample. The time point label, read with the paper, signifies: baseline before first vaccination. The source material was peripheral blood, sampled on day 0 of AZD1222 vaccination. These receptors all come from an adult in good health.

This clone was counted between two and nine times. The rearrangement joins TRBV13 to TRBJ2-2, with no clear D. The V end was cut by 1 base, the J end by 6 bases, with 9 bases between. Germline V gene lookup returns CDR1 PRHDT and CDR2 FYEKMQ (reference sequence). The CDR3 is 14 amino acids. The CDR3 is CASSLDEVAGELFF. The CDR3 region has the DNA TGTGCCAGCAGCTTAGATGAGGTGGCCGGGGAGCTGTTTTTT.

The chain employs TRBV5-1 and TRBJ1-1; a weak D match, TRBD1 (6 bases). The CDR3 length is 14 residues. Deletions cut 4 bases from V and 3 bases from J, with 13 bases between. CDR1 and CDR2 (germline): SGHRS, YFSETQ. The CDR3 sequence is CASSQGFEDTEAFF. The CDR3 coding sequence is TGCGCCAGCAGCCAGGGGTTTGAGGACACTGAAGCTTTCTTT.

This chain uses TRBV5-4 with TRBJ1-5; D is unclear. The germline V and J ends were trimmed by 2 bases and 7 bases, with 13 bases remaining between them. CDR1 is SGHNT, CDR2 YYREEE, per germline (reference sequence). The CDR3 loop spans 14 amino acids. This chain's CDR3 is CASSLRGSEQPQHF. The DNA for the CDR3 is TGTGCCAGCAGCTTAAGAGGGTCAGAACAGCCCCAGCATTTT.

The chain recombines TRBV6-2 or TRBV6-3 with TRBJ1-3; D gene ambiguous. This CDR3 has 15 amino acids. V was pared by 2 bases and J by 2 bases, with 10 bases between. Germline V gene sequence: CDR1 MNHEY, CDR2 SVGEGT. The CDR3 coding sequence is TGTGCCAGCAGTTACACTGCGTCCACTGGAAACACCATATATTTT. Its translation: CASSYTASTGNTIYF.

This chain links TRBV5-5 with TRBJ2-1; D unclear. With 3 bases removed from V and 12 bases from J, the gap between germline ends came to 13 bases. CDR3 length: 12 residues. Germline V gene lookup returns CDR1 SGHKS and CDR2 YYEKEE (reference sequence). The DNA of the CDR3 is TGTGCCAGCAGCTCGTCGGCGCGTTGGCAGTTCTTC. Its translation is CASSSSARWQFF.

This chain links TRBV7-9 with TRBJ2-2, with D tentatively TRBD2 (5 bases). V was cut by 1 base and J by 6 bases, with 9 bases left in between. Germline V CDR1 and CDR2: SEHNR, FQNEAQ (reference sequence). This CDR3 has 14 amino acids. DNA of the CDR3: TGTGCCAGCAGCTTAGATTCGGGGTCCGGGGAGCTGTTTTTT. Translating it yields CASSLDSGSGELFF. Based on the CDR3 plus reference TRBV7-9 and TRBJ2-2, the full variable domain is DTGVSQNPRHKITKRGQNVTFRCDPISEHNRLYWYRQTLGQGPEFLTYFQNEAQLEKSRLLSDRFSAERPKGSFSTLEIQRTEQGDSAMYLCASSLDSGSGELFFGEGSRLTVL.

The V and J genes are TRBV7-9 and TRBJ1-3; no clear D. Germline V gene data show CDR1 as SEHNR and CDR2 as FQNEAQ (reference sequence). This CDR3 is built from 14 residues. V dropped 3 bases and J dropped 2 bases, with 8 bases sitting between them. The CDR3 DNA is TGTGCCAGCAGCTTGGAGGGAACTGGAAACACCATATATTTT. Amino acid sequence: CASSLEGTGNTIYF.

The J gene is TRBJ1-4, the V gene TRBV5-1; 7 bases match TRBD1. CDR1 and CDR2 (germline): SGHRS, YFSETQ. Trimming removed 5 bases from V and 8 bases from J; junction bases left unmatched: 9. CDR3 length: 14 amino acids. The CDR3 loop reads CASSSTGILEKLFF. The CDR3 DNA is TGCGCCAGCAGTTCGACAGGGATATTGGAAAAACTGTTTTTT.

The chain links TRBV6-2 or TRBV6-3 to TRBJ2-7; 7 bases are shared with TRBD1. The CDR3 has 15 amino acids. Trimming at V came to 4 bases and at J to 2 bases, leaving 8 bases not matched to a gene. Germline V gene sequence: CDR1 MNHEY, CDR2 SVGEGT. CDR3 sequence (DNA): TGTGCCAGCAGTTCCTTAGGGGGCGTAACCTACGAGCAGTACTTC. Its translation is CASSSLGGVTYEQYF.

V and J are TRBV5-1 and TRBJ1-6; TRBD1 is a possible D gene (6 bases). Germline CDR1 and CDR2: SGHRS and YFSETQ. This CDR3 region has 17 residues. Trimming took off 4 bases at V and 8 bases at J, with 22 bases between the two ends. CDR3 protein: CASSTGGGGLLDSPLHF. In nucleotides, the CDR3 is TGCGCCAGCAGCACCGGAGGGGGAGGGCTTTTGGATTCACCCCTCCACTTT. Based on the CDR3 plus reference TRBV5-1 and TRBJ1-6, the full variable domain is KAGVTQTPRYLIKTRGQQVTLSCSPISGHRSVSWYQQTPGQGLQFLFEYFSETQRNKGNFPGRFSGRQFSNSRSEMNVSTLELGDSALYLCASSTGGGGLLDSPLHFGNGTRLTVT.

CDR3 amino acids: CSATSTDTQYF. The CDR3 nucleotides read TGCAGTGCTACTAGCACAGATACGCAGTATTTT. The chain combines TRBV20-1 with TRBJ2-3; D is undetermined. Looked up from germline, CDR1 is DFQATT and CDR2 is SNEGSKA (reference sequence). This CDR3 comprises 11 residues. V was clipped by 4 bases and J by 0 bases, with 2 bases between them.

This chain joins TRBV7-9 and TRBJ2-7; no definite D call. This CDR3 is built from 16 residues. Germline V gene sequence: CDR1 SEHNR, CDR2 FQNEAQ (reference sequence). Trimming removed 0 bases at V and 5 bases at J, with 17 bases between. The CDR3 DNA reads as TGTGCCAGCAGCTTAGCGCTTGTTCATAGGGCCCACGAGCAGTACTTC. Translation: CASSLALVHRAHEQYF.

This chain joins TRBV12-5 and TRBJ2-4, with D maybe TRBD1 (6 bases). This CDR3 is 14 amino acids long. Looked up from germline, CDR1 is LGHNT and CDR2 is FRNRAP. V was clipped by 3 bases and J by 1 base, with 7 bases between them. CDR3 nucleotide sequence: TGTGCTAGTGGTTTTCAGGGGGCCAAAAACATTCAGTACTTC. Amino acids: CASGFQGAKNIQYF.

V usage is TRBV7-7 and J usage is TRBJ2-2; unclear D gene. Germline V CDR1 and CDR2: SSHAT, FNYEAQ (reference sequence). The CDR3 has 12 residues. The V gene lost 5 bases and the J gene lost 6 bases, with 7 bases spanning the gap. The CDR3 here is CASSPRPGELFF. CDR3 nucleotides: TGTGCCAGCAGCCCCCGCCCCGGGGAGCTGTTTTTT. The full variable domain, completed using reference TRBV7-7 and TRBJ2-2, is GAGVSQSPRYKVTKRGQDVTLRCDPISSHATLYWYQQALGQGPEFLTYFNYEAQPDKSGLPSDRFSAERPEGSISTLTIQRTEQRDSAMYRCASSPRPGELFFGEGSRLTVL.